A selection of T cell receptor beta chains follows, all from one sample in a study of T cells in Graves' hyperthyroidism and ophthalmopathy. Using its own MiXCR run on the multiplex PCR reads, TCRdb lists one record per CDR3 protein. In the table there are 450,000 to 500,000 distinct CDR3 sequences, less than 25% of which are singletons. Sequencing was done on a sample of blood. The receptor source for this set is a woman aged 70 to 79 with Graves' ophthalmopathy. Both conserved end residues are part of each CDR3. The D gene is left open where the match is weak. Expanded clones get a size class; other rows say once, few or many, or leave the size out.

- | TRBJ2-7 | TRBV9 | - | CASSVFGTAGEQYF | TGTGCCAGCAGCGTATTCGGGACAGCGGGGGAGCAGTACTTC
- | TRBJ1-5 | TRBV6-2/TRBV6-3 | TRBD1 | CASSYSITGGSNQPQHF | TGTGCCAGCAGTTACTCGATCACAGGGGGTAGCAATCAGCCCCAGCATTTT
many | TRBJ1-2 | TRBV20-1 | TRBD1 | CSARDPQGAVYGYTF | TGCAGTGCTAGAGATCCGCAGGGGGCAGTGTATGGCTACACCTTC
few | TRBJ1-2 | TRBV30 | TRBD1 | CAWDTGGFYGYTF | TGTGCCTGGGACACAGGGGGCTTCTATGGCTACACCTTC
few | TRBJ2-7 | TRBV4-1 | - | CASSQTTRNYEQYF | TGCGCCAGCAGCCAAACTACGCGAAACTACGAGCAGTACTTC
- | TRBJ2-1 | TRBV2 | - | CASSAAGPVYNEQFF | TGTGCCAGCAGCGCCGCAGGGCCGGTTTACAATGAGCAGTTCTTC
few | TRBJ2-5 | TRBV18 | - | CASSPPGTLKETQYF | TGTGCCAGCTCACCTCCCGGGACGCTAAAGGAGACCCAGTACTTC
few | TRBJ2-3 | TRBV20-1 | - | CSASVGRTDTQYF | TGCAGTGCTTCTGTTGGGAGGACAGATACGCAGTATTTT
- | TRBJ2-3 | TRBV20-1 | TRBD2 | CSARDGAGVNTQYF | TGCAGTGCTAGAGATGGGGCGGGGGTTAATACGCAGTATTTT
- | TRBJ1-6 | TRBV7-2 | TRBD1 | CASSLDMPGGNSPLHF | TGTGCCAGCAGCTTAGATATGCCAGGGGGAAATTCACCCCTCCACTTT
- | TRBJ2-3 | TRBV20-1 | - | CSATPYSWDDGDTQYF | TGCAGTGCTACACCCTATTCTTGGGATGATGGAGATACGCAGTATTTT
- | TRBJ2-1 | TRBV6-4 | - | CASSPHDTGNNEQFF | TGTGCCAGCAGTCCCCACGATACAGGTAACAATGAGCAGTTCTTC
- | TRBJ2-7 | TRBV5-1 | - | CASSSGTHEQYF | TGCGCCAGCAGCTCAGGGACCCACGAGCAGTACTTC
- | TRBJ1-2 | TRBV12-5 | - | CTSGLVLGGNYGYTF | TGTACTAGTGGTTTGGTACTGGGGGGTAACTATGGCTACACCTTC
few | TRBJ2-1 | TRBV9 | - | CASSPRSGFNEQFF | TGTGCCAGCAGCCCCCGGAGCGGGTTCAATGAGCAGTTCTTC
many | TRBJ2-4 | TRBV2 | - | CASSETVIQYF | TGTGCCAGCAGTGAGACAGTCATTCAGTACTTC
- | TRBJ1-5 | TRBV6-1 | - | CASRAVEGGNQPQHF | TGTGCCAGCCGGGCCGTCGAGGGGGGCAATCAGCCCCAGCATTTT
many | TRBJ2-1 | TRBV3-1 | - | CASSPGTYEQFF | TGTGCCAGCAGCCCGGGGACATATGAGCAGTTCTTC
many | TRBJ1-1 | TRBV28 | TRBD1 | CASSSQQGRTAQNTEAFF | TGTGCCAGCAGTTCCCAACAGGGGCGCACGGCCCAGAACACTGAAGCTTTCTTT
once | TRBJ1-4 | TRBV7-9 | - | CASSLITGLGENLFF | TGTGCCAGCAGCTTAATCACAGGGCTCGGTGAAAACCTGTTTTTT
- | TRBJ1-5 | TRBV28 | - | CASQGHYNQPQHF | TGTGCCAGCCAGGGACATTACAATCAGCCCCAGCATTTT
- | TRBJ2-2 | TRBV6-1 | - | CASSSNTGIRTGELFF | TGTGCCAGCAGTTCAAACACCGGGATACGGACCGGGGAGCTGTTTTTT
- | TRBJ2-2 | TRBV12-5 | TRBD2 | CASGLPGGGGNGELFF | TGTGCTAGTGGTTTGCCCGGCGGGGGGGGTAACGGGGAGCTGTTTTTT
few | TRBJ2-3 | TRBV5-6 | TRBD2 | CASSVASSGSPDTQYF | TGTGCCAGCAGCGTAGCCTCGAGCGGGAGTCCAGATACGCAGTATTTT
few | TRBJ1-1 | TRBV5-1 | - | CASSLQGSLEAFF | TGCGCCAGCAGCTTGCAAGGCAGCCTAGAAGCTTTCTTT
- | TRBJ2-7 | TRBV20-1 | - | CSARVPGSSYEQYF | TGCAGTGCTAGAGTCCCGGGTAGCTCCTACGAGCAGTACTTC
many | TRBJ2-2 | TRBV11-2 | TRBD1 | CASSRQGVGELFF | TGTGCCAGCAGTCGACAGGGGGTCGGGGAGCTGTTTTTT